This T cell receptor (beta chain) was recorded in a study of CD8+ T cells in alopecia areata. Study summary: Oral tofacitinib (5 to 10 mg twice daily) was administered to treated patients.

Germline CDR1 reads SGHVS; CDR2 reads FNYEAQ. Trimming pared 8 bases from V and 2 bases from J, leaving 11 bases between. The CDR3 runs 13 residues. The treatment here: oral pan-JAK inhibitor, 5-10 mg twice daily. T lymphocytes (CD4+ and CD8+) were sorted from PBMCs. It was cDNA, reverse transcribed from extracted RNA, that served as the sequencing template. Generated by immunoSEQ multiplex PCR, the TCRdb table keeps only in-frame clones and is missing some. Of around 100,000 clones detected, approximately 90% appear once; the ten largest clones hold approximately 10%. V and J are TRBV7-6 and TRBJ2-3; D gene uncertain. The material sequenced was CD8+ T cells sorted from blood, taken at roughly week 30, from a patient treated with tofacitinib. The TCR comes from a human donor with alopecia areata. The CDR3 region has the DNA TGTGCCAGCTCGGACCTCTACACAGATACGCAGTATTTT. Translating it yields CASSDLYTDTQYF. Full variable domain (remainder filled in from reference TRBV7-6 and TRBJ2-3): GAGVSQSPRYKVTKRGQDVALRCDPISGHVSLYWYRQALGQGPEFLTYFNYEAQQDKSGLPNDRFSAERPEGSISTLTIQRTEQRDSAMYRCASSDLYTDTQYFGPGTRLTVL.